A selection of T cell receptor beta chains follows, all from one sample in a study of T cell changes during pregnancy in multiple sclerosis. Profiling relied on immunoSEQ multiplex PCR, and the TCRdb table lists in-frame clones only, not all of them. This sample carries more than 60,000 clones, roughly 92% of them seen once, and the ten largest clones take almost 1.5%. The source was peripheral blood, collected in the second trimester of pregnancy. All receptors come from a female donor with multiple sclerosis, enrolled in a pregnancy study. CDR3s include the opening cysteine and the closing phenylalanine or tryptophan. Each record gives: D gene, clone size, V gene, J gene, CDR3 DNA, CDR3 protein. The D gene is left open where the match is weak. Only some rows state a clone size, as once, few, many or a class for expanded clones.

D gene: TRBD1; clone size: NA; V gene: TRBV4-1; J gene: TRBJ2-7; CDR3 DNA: TGCGCCAGCAGCCCAGAAAGCGGGACAGGGAAACGAGGATTCGGCTACGAGCAGTACTTC; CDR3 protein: CASSPESGTGKRGFGYEQYF
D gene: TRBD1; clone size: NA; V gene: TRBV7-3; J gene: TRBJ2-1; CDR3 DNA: TGTGCCAGCAGCCCGCCAGGACAGGGGGCTTTGAATGAGCAGTTCTTC; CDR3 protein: CASSPPGQGALNEQFF
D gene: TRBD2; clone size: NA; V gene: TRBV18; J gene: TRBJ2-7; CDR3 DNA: TGTGCCAGCTCCGGGACTAGCGGGGCGTCCTACGAGCAGTACTTC; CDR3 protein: CASSGTSGASYEQYF
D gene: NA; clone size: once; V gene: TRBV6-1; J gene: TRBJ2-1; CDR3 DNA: TGTGCCAGCAGTGCCGGGCAGGGCCCTTACAATGAGCAGTTCTTC; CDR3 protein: CASSAGQGPYNEQFF
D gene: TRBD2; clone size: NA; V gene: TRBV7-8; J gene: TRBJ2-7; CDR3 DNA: TGTGCCAGCAGCTTAGCTTCTAGCGGGTTTGTTTACGAGCAGTACTTC; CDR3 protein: CASSLASSGFVYEQYF
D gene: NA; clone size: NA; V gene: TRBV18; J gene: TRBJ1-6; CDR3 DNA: TGTGCCAGCTCACCCCCGGACTGGGCGAATTCACCCCTCCACTTT; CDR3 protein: CASSPPDWANSPLHF
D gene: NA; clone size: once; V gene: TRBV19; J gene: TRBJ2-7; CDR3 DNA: TGTGCCAGTAGTATTTCGGGGGCGGGGGCCGGCGAGCAGTACTTC; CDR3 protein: CASSISGAGAGEQYF
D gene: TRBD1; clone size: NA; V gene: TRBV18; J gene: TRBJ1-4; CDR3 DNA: TGTGCCAGCTCGCGGGGACAGAACGAAAAACTGTTTTTT; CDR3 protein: CASSRGQNEKLFF
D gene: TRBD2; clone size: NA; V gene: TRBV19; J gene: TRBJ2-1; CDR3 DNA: TGTGCCAGTAGTCCCACTAGCGGGAGTTACAATGAGCAGTTCTTC; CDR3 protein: CASSPTSGSYNEQFF
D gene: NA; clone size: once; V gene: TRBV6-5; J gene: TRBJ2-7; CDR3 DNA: TGTGCCAGCAGTTACTTACAGTCCTACGAGCAGTACTTC; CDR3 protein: CASSYLQSYEQYF
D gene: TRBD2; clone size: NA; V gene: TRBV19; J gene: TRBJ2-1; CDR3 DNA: TGTGCCAGTACCAGGGTATCCAGCGGGAGAGGAAATGAGCAGTTCTTC; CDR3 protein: CASTRVSSGRGNEQFF
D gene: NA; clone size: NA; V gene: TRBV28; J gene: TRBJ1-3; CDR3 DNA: TGTGCCAGCAGTTTAATACAGGGTCGGAACACCATATATTTT; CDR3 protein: CASSLIQGRNTIYF
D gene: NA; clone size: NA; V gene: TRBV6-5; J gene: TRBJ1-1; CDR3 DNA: TGTGCCAGCAGCCGGTCCGGGGGCACTGAAGCTTTCTTT; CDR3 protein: CASSRSGGTEAFF
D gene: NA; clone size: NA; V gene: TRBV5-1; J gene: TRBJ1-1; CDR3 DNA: TGCGCCAGCAGCTCGAATGGGGGGGTGAACACTGAAGCTTTCTTT; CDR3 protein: CASSSNGGVNTEAFF
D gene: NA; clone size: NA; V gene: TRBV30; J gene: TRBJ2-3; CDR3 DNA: TGTGCCTGTCGTGGCACAGATACGCAGTATTTT; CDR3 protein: CACRGTDTQYF
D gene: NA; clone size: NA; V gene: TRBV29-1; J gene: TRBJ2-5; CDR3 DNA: TGCAGCGTTGCGATGACAGACCTGGGGGAGACCCAGTACTTC; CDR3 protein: CSVAMTDLGETQYF
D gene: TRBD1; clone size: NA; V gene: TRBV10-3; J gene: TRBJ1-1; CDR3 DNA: TGTGCCATCAGTGGCCGAGGACAGGGGGCATATAGGGACACTGAAGCTTTCTTT; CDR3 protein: CAISGRGQGAYRDTEAFF
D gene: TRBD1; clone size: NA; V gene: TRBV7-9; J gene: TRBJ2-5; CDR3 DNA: TGTGCCAGCAGCTTTACAGGGGATGGCGAGACCCAGTACTTC; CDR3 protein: CASSFTGDGETQYF
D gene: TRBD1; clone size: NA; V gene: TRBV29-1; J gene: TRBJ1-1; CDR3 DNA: TGCAGCGTTGAAAGAGGGACAGGAATGAACACTGAAGCTTTCTTT; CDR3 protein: CSVERGTGMNTEAFF
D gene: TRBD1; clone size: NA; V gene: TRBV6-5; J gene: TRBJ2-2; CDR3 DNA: TGTGCCAGCAGTTTTACGACAGGGAGTACCGGGGAGCTGTTTTTT; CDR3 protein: CASSFTTGSTGELFF
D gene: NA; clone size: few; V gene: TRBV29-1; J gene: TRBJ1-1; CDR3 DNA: TGCAGCTACAAGCGGAACACTGAAGCTTTCTTT; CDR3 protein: CSYKRNTEAFF
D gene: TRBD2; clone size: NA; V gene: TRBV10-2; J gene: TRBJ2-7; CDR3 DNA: TGCGCCAGCAGTGAGGCGGGGACTACCTACGAGCAGTACTTC; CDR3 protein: CASSEAGTTYEQYF
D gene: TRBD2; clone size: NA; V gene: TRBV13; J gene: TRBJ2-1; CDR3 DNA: TGTGCCAGCCGTGGGACTAGCGGACACAATGAGCAGTTCTTC; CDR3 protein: CASRGTSGHNEQFF
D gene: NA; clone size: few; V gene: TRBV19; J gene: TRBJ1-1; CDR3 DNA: TGTGCCAGTAGAGGGCAGGGATCCACTGAAGCTTTCTTT; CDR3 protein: CASRGQGSTEAFF
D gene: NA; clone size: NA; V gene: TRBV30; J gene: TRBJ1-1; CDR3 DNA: TGTGCCTGGAGCCTACCCGGGACACCGGCCCAGATCTTT; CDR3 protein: CAWSLPGTPAQIF
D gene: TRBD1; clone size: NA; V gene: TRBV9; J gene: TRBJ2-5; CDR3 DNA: TGTGCCAGCAGCTCTAAACAGGGGGCCGGGGGGATCGAGACCCAGTACTTC; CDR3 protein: CASSSKQGAGGIETQYF
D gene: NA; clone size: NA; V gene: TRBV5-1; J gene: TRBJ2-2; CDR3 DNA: TGCGCCAGCAGCTCAGCGGATCCGAACACCGGGGAGCTGTTTTTT; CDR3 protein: CASSSADPNTGELFF
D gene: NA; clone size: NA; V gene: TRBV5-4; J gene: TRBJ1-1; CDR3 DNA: TGTGCCAGCAGCCAATTACAGGAAAACACTGAAGCTTTCTTT; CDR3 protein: CASSQLQENTEAFF
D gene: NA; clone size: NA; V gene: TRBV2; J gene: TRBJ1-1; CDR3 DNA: TGTGCCAGCAGCCGACCGGCGGCGCAGGGGAGCACTGAAGCTTTCTTT; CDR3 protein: CASSRPAAQGSTEAFF
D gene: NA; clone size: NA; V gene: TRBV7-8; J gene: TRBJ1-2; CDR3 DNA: TGTGCCAGCTCTCCCCCGGGAGGAAATGGCTACACCTTC; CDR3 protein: CASSPPGGNGYTF
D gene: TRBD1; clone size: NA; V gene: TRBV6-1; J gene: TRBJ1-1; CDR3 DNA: TGTGCCAGCAGCCCGGGACAGGGAGGATCCCTCGAAGCTTTCTTT; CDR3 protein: CASSPGQGGSLEAFF
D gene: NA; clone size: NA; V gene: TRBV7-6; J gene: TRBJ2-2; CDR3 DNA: TGTGCCAGCAGCTTAGTGATTCGTAGGCAGGGGCCGACCGGGGAGCTGTTTTTT; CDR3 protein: CASSLVIRRQGPTGELFF
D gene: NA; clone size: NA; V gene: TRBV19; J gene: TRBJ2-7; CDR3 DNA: TGTGCCAGTAGTTCGTCTGGGGGTAGCGGCTCCTACGAGCAGTACTTC; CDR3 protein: CASSSSGGSGSYEQYF
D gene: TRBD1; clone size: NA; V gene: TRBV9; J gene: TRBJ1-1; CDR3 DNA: TGTGCCAGCAGCGTAGAGGACAGGAGGGACACTGAAGCTTTCTTT; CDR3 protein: CASSVEDRRDTEAFF
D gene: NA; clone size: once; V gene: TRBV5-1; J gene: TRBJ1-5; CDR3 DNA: TGCGCCAGCAGCGCCACAGGGATCAATCAGCCCCAGCATTTT; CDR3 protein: CASSATGINQPQHF
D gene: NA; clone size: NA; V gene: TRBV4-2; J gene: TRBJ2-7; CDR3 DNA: TGTGCCAGCAGCCAAGTGGGCAGTCGTTCCTACGAGCAGTACTTC; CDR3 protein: CASSQVGSRSYEQYF
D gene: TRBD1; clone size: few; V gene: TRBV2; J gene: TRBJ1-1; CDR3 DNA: TGTGCCAGCATCAGAGGGGGCAAGAACACTGAAGCTTTCTTT; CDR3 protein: CASIRGGKNTEAFF
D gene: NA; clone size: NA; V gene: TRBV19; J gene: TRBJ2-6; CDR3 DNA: TGTGCCAGCACAGGGACTGGGGCCAACGTCCTGACTTTC; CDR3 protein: CASTGTGANVLTF
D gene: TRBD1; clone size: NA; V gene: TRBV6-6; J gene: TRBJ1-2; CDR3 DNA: TGTGCCAGCAGGCAGGGACAGGGGGTAGCTAACTATGGCTACACCTTC; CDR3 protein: CASRQGQGVANYGYTF
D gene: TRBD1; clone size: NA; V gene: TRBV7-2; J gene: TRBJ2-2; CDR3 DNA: TGTGCCAGCAGCGAACAGGGGGCGAACACCGGGGAGCTGTTTTTT; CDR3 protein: CASSEQGANTGELFF
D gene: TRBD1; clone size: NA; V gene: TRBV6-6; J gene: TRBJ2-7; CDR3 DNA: TGTGCCAGCAGTCTAACGACAGGGGGCAATTCTTACGAGCAGTACTTC; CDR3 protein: CASSLTTGGNSYEQYF
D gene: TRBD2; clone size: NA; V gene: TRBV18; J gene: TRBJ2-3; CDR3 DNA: TGTGCCAGCTCCCCCCCGGGACTAGTAGGAACAGATACGCAGTATTTT; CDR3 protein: CASSPPGLVGTDTQYF
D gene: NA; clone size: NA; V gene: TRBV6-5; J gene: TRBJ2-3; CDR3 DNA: TGTGCCAGCAGTTCCCTGTGGGGGGCAGATACGCAGTATTTT; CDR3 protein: CASSSLWGADTQYF
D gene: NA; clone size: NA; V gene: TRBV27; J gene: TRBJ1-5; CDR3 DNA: TGTGCCAGCGCCAACCAGGGTAGCAATCAGCCCCAGCATTTT; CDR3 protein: CASANQGSNQPQHF
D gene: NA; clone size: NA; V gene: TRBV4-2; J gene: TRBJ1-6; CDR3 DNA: TGTGCCAGCAGCCAGGGGGGAGGTAGTAATTCACCCCTCCACTTT; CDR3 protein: CASSQGGGSNSPLHF
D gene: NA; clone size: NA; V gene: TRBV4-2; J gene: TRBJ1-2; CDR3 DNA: TGTGCCAGCAGCCAAGTAATCCAGGGACTTGATGGCTACACCTTC; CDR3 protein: CASSQVIQGLDGYTF
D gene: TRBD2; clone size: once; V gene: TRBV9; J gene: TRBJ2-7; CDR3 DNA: TGTGCCAGCAGCCCCCGACCTAGCGGCTCCTACGAGCAGTACTTC; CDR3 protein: CASSPRPSGSYEQYF
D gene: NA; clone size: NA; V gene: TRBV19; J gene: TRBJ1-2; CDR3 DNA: TGTGCCAGTAGTTTCGGAGAGAATTATGGCTACACCTTC; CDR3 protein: CASSFGENYGYTF
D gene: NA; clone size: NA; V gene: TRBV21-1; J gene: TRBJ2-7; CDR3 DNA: TGTGCCAGCAGCCCCCCAAGTTCCAGGGGGAACCACGAGCAGTACTTC; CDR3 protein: CASSPPSSRGNHEQYF
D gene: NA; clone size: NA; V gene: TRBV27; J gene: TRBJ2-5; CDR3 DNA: TGTGCCAGTGGGTTCCGGGGGGCCATAGAGACCCAGTACTTC; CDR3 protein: CASGFRGAIETQYF
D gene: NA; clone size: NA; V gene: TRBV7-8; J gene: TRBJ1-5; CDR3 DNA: TGTGCCAGCAGCTTAAAGGGGCCTAGCAATCAGCCCCAGCATTTT; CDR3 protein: CASSLKGPSNQPQHF
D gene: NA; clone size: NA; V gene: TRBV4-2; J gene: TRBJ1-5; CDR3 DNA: TGTGCCAGCAGCCTGGGGGGTGCCGAGACAGCGAGCCAGCCCCAGCATTTT; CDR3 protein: CASSLGGAETASQPQHF
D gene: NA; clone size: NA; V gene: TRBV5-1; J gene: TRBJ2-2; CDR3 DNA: TGCGCCAGCAACGAGCGGAGCACCGCCGGGGAGCTGTTTTTT; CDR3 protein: CASNERSTAGELFF
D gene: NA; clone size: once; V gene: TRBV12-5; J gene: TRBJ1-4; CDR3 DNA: TGTGCTAGTGGTTTCGGGGCAACTAATGAAAAACTGTTTTTT; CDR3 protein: CASGFGATNEKLFF